Described below is a single TCR beta chain sequence and its context. The CDR3 contains 15 residues. Looked up from germline, CDR1 is MGHDK and CDR2 is SYGVNS. Deletions cut 3 bases from V and 0 bases from J, with 12 bases between. The data derive from a study of blood T cell repertoires in COVID-19. Overall study context: COVID-19 samples from acute and convalescent phases originated in the United States, Italy and Spain. From T cells, B-cell-depleted T cells, or PBMCs came the material, which was cDNA or gDNA.

Authors' processing steps: Quantification of nucleated cells was approximated via reference gene primer amplification. Sequencing was performed with immunoSEQ multiplex PCR; in TCRdb, only in-frame clones are kept and a portion is missing. V, J and clone size derive from that table, while D and trimming were established from the DNA sequence. The sample comprises some 23,000 clones, 65% to 90% of which are singletons, and roughly 60% rests with the top ten. This chain uses TRBV25-1 with TRBJ2-7, with D tentatively TRBD1 (5 bases). This TCR was recovered from a woman of 80 years or more with acute or convalescent COVID-19. Sequences were obtained from peripheral blood. The CDR3 loop is CASSEWQGPSYEQYF. CDR3 nucleotides: TGTGCCAGCAGTGAGTGGCAGGGTCCCTCCTACGAGCAGTACTTC.